This T cell receptor (beta chain) comes out of a study of blood T cell repertoires in COVID-19 (TCRdb year 2020). As for the study more broadly: Samples from collaborators originated in the United States, Italy and Spain and spanned both the acute and convalescent phases of COVID-19. The material from the prospective study consisted of cDNA or gDNA derived from T cells, B-cell-depleted T cells, or PBMCs. The dataset comprised deeply sampled blood TCRbeta repertoires from subjects exposed to, actively infected with, or recovered from COVID-19. The repertoires were released in a freely available public database intended as a resource for research on the immune response to SARS-CoV-2. The samples were drawn from two sources: the first 160 participants of the ongoing ImmuneRACE study, and 1,000 to 1,500 subjects contributed by 6 global collaborators. A de-identified subject ID, COVID-19 status, age in years and sex were almost always included in the sample metadata. HLA class I and class II types, where available, came from metadata supplied by the sample provider rather than from assay-based typing. The full study reports these points: The amount of clinical and demographic metadata varied by source and participant and was provided uncurated.

CDR1 and CDR2, looked up from the germline V gene (reference sequence), are LGHDT and YNNKEL. Spanning cysteine to phenylalanine, the CDR3 consists of 16 amino acids. Solely the CDR3 DNA is kept, with 48 bases framed from the first base. Germline trimming amounts to 0 bases on V and 2 bases on J, with 5 as the count of junction bases outside the gene matches. Whole blood was collected in K2EDTA tubes by collaborating institutions according to the institutions' own protocols. For TCRbeta analysis, collaborator samples were shipped as frozen whole blood, as isolated PBMCs, or as DNA extracted from either sample type. TCRbeta CDR3 regions were amplified from genomic DNA using the immunoSEQ Assay, a bias-controlled multiplex PCR. As for the original processing: The number of nucleated cells in each sample was estimated from the amplification of reference gene primers within the assay. To quantify the absolute abundance of each unique TCRbeta CDR3 rearrangement, sequence reads were collapsed and filtered. For each sample, productive Simpson clonality was calculated as the square root of Simpson's diversity index across productive rearrangements. The table comes from immuneACCESS by way of TCRdb, which keeps in-frame sequences with V and J called. Part of the clones is missing from these tables; in studies checked, under half for an unresolved V gene and the rest for unknown reasons. The V and J calls and the clone size are those of that table, but D and trimming were determined from the DNA. The table for this sample lists around 200,000 clones; about 90% of them were counted only once. The top ten clonotypes cover more than 20% of the sample.

As to this clone: The antigen this receptor binds is unknown. Base qualities are not recorded, but no much larger clone differs from it by a single base.

Sequenced material: peripheral blood. The sequence came from a man between 65 and 85 years old with active or convalescent COVID-19. Rearrangement joined TRBV3-1 (or the pseudogene TRBV3-2) to TRBJ2-3; TRBD2 matches 7 bases in the middle. The base sequence is TGTGCCAGCAGCCAAGAGACTAGCACATACACAGATACGCAGTATTTT. It translates to CASSQETSTYTDTQYF.